This is a list of T cell receptor beta chains from one sample in a study of blood T cell repertoires in COVID-19. Profiled with immunoSEQ multiplex PCR; TCRdb holds only in-frame clones, not every one. The sample has about 130,000 clones, approximately 83% seen once; the top ten hold 3% to 3.5%. The specimen was peripheral blood. The receptors here all came from a woman of 80 years or more with acute or convalescent COVID-19. CDR3s include the opening cysteine and the closing phenylalanine or tryptophan. A D gene is named only where the DNA matches it firmly.

V gene: TRBV4-1
D gene: NA
J gene: TRBJ1-5
CDR3 protein: CASSQVSVNQPQHF

V gene: TRBV6-6
D gene: TRBD1
J gene: TRBJ2-1
CDR3 protein: CASSPGQYNEQFF

V gene: TRBV11-2
D gene: TRBD2
J gene: TRBJ2-1
CDR3 protein: CASSLVTSVSFLGEQFF

V gene: TRBV4-1
D gene: NA
J gene: TRBJ1-1
CDR3 protein: CASSLLNLGTSSGTEAFF

V gene: TRBV7-3
D gene: NA
J gene: TRBJ1-6
CDR3 protein: CASSLQGRYSPLHF

V gene: TRBV5-6
D gene: NA
J gene: TRBJ1-2
CDR3 protein: CASSLVRVGYTF

V gene: TRBV12-5
D gene: NA
J gene: TRBJ1-5
CDR3 protein: CASGVGGPYNQPQHF

V gene: TRBV4-1
D gene: NA
J gene: TRBJ1-5
CDR3 protein: CASSQWDMGNQPQHF

V gene: TRBV15
D gene: NA
J gene: TRBJ1-2
CDR3 protein: CATSRGGSYYGYTF

V gene: TRBV6-5
D gene: TRBD1
J gene: TRBJ1-2
CDR3 protein: CASKLDRADGYTF

V gene: TRBV6-6
D gene: TRBD1
J gene: TRBJ2-5
CDR3 protein: CASSTGQGMTQYF

V gene: TRBV5-1
D gene: NA
J gene: TRBJ2-7
CDR3 protein: CASSLIAGRTYEQYF

V gene: TRBV7-9
D gene: NA
J gene: TRBJ1-1
CDR3 protein: CASSPGRGRTEAFF

V gene: TRBV30
D gene: NA
J gene: TRBJ1-1
CDR3 protein: CAWSVRRDTEAFF

V gene: TRBV5-4
D gene: NA
J gene: TRBJ2-7
CDR3 protein: CASSLIPGSYEQYF

V gene: TRBV27
D gene: NA
J gene: TRBJ2-1
CDR3 protein: CASKQGRLGNNEQFF

V gene: TRBV12-3/TRBV12-4
D gene: NA
J gene: TRBJ1-4
CDR3 protein: CASSLSGGEKLFF

V gene: TRBV6-5
D gene: TRBD1
J gene: TRBJ1-4
CDR3 protein: CASRDRGRGAEKLFF

V gene: TRBV28
D gene: NA
J gene: TRBJ2-7
CDR3 protein: CASSLNRDEQYF

V gene: TRBV7-9
D gene: NA
J gene: TRBJ2-2
CDR3 protein: CASRLQGTGELFF

V gene: TRBV5-1
D gene: NA
J gene: TRBJ1-1
CDR3 protein: CASSLGGYGMNTEAFF

V gene: TRBV7-9
D gene: NA
J gene: TRBJ2-2
CDR3 protein: CASGGNANTGELFF

V gene: TRBV5-1
D gene: NA
J gene: TRBJ2-5
CDR3 protein: CASSLRQGTETQYF

V gene: TRBV7-3
D gene: TRBD2
J gene: TRBJ2-5
CDR3 protein: CASSPGAGGGQETQYF